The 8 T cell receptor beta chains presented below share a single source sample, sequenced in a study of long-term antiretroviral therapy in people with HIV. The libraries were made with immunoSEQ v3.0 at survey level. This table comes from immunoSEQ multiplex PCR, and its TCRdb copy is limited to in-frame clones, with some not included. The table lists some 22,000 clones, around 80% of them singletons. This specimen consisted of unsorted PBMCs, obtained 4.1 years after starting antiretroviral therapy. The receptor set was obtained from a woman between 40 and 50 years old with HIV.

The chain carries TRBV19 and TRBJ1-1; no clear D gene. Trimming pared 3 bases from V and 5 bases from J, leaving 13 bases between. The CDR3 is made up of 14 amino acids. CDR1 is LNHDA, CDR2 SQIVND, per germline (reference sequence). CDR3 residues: CASSISLGSTEAFF. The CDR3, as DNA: TGTGCCAGTAGTATCTCCTTGGGTTCTACTGAAGCTTTCTTT.

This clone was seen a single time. The CDR3: CASSVGLGRTDTQYF. The DNA of the CDR3 is TGTGCCAGCAGCGTAGGGTTAGGACGCACAGATACGCAGTATTTT. The V and J genes are TRBV9 and TRBJ2-3; no definite D call. Trimming shortened V by 0 bases and J by 1 base, and 9 bases separated the two germline ends. The CDR3 consists of 15 residues. The germline gives CDR1 SGDLS, CDR2 YYNGEE.

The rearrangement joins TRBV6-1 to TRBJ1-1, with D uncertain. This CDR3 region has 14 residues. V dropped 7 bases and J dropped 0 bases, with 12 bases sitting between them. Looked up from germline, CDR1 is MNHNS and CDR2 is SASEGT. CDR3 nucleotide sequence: TGTGCCAGCACCTCAACCTGGATGAACACTGAAGCTTTCTTT. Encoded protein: CASTSTWMNTEAFF.

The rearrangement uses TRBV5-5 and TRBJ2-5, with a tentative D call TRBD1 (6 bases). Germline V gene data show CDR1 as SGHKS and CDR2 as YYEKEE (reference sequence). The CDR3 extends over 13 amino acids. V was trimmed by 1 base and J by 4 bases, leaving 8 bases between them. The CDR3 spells CASSLTGPETQYF. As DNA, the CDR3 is TGTGCCAGCAGCTTGACAGGGCCAGAGACCCAGTACTTC.

CDR3 protein: CASSLAGTGDNSPLHF. DNA for the CDR3: TGTGCCAGCAGCTTAGCAGGGACAGGAGATAATTCACCCCTCCACTTT. The V gene is TRBV7-8, the J gene TRBJ1-6; 8 bases align to TRBD1. The junction had 3 bases not matched to a gene; V was cut back by 0 bases and J by 5 bases. Germline V gene sequence: CDR1 SGHVS, CDR2 FQNEAQ. The CDR3 extends over 16 amino acids.

The CDR3, as DNA: TGTGCCAGCACCTCGAAAGGGGGGAATCAGCCCCAGCATTTT. It codes for CASTSKGGNQPQHF. The chain recombines TRBV5-8 with TRBJ1-5; a possible D gene is TRBD1 (6 bases). CDR3 size: 14 residues. The V and J ends lost 6 bases and 4 bases respectively, with 14 bases between them. CDR1 is SGHTS, CDR2 YDEGEE, per germline.

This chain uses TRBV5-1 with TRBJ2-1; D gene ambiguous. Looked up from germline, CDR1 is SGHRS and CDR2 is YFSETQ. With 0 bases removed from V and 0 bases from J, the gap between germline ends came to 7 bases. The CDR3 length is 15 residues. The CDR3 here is CASSLESTSYNEQFF. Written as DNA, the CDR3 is TGCGCCAGCAGCTTGGAGTCTACCTCCTACAATGAGCAGTTCTTC.

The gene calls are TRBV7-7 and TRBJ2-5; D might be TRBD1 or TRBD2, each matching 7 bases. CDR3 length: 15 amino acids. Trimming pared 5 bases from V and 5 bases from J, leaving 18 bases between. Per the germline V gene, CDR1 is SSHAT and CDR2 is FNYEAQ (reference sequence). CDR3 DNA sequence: TGTGCCAGCAGCCAAGAGACAGGGACTATCGAGACCCAGTACTTC. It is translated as CASSQETGTIETQYF.